The 8 T cell receptor beta chains presented below share a single source sample, sequenced in a study. TCRdb used MiXCR to reprocess the reads, holding one entry per CDR3 protein. The table shows 12,000 to 15,000 distinct CDR3 sequences, with approximately 37% occurring only once. Material: blood. The receptors stem from a human donor.

This clonotype appeared a few times. This chain connects TRBV7-9 to TRBJ2-3; 11 bases align to TRBD2. This CDR3 is 16 amino acids long. Germline CDR1 and CDR2: SEHNR and FQNEAQ (reference sequence). V trimming: 6 bases; J trimming: 4 bases; junction bases outside the gene matches: 9. CDR3 protein: CASSSNSGRAPDTQYF. Here the CDR3 DNA reads TGTGCCAGCAGTTCCAATAGCGGGAGGGCCCCAGATACGCAGTATTTT.

The chain couples TRBV4-2 to TRBJ2-4; 14 bases fit TRBD2. The CDR3 loop spans 20 amino acids. Germline lookup yields CDR1 LGHNA and CDR2 YNFKEQ. J was trimmed by 2 bases and V by 4 bases; bases with no gene match: 13. CDR3 coding DNA: TGTGCCAGCAGCCCTCTAGGACTAGCGGGAGGCCTGTCTCCCAAAAACATTCAGTACTTC. Translated, it gives CASSPLGLAGGLSPKNIQYF.

As to this clonotype: This sequence may be a read error, since a much larger clone differs from it by one base. This chain connects TRBV29-1 to TRBJ2-4; D remains ambiguous. V was cut by 3 bases and J by 12 bases, with 12 bases left in between. The CDR3 consists of 11 residues. Per the germline V gene, CDR1 is SQVTM and CDR2 is ANQGSEA. CDR3 nucleotides: TGCAGCGTTGACTCTGACGGGCGTCAGTACTTC. It codes for CSVDSDGRQYF.

Note on this clonotype: A much larger clone is a single base away; this may be a read error. V and J are TRBV4-2 and TRBJ1-1, with TRBD1 matching over 8 bases. Germline-derived CDR1 and CDR2 are LGHNA and YNFKEQ. This CDR3 comprises 16 residues. The CDR3: CANSQALTGAGTEAFF. The CDR3 nucleotides are TGTGCCAACAGCCAAGCCCTGACAGGGGCGGGCACTGAAGCTTTCTTT.

This clonotype was detected ten times or more. CDR3: CASRTDGLYGYTF. The CDR3 DNA reads as TGTGCCAGCAGGACCGACGGACTCTATGGCTACACCTTC. V is TRBV4-2 and J is TRBJ1-2, with no clear D. The CDR3 spans 13 residues. The V end lost 6 bases, the J end lost 4 bases, and 12 bases lay between the germline ends. Germline CDR1 is LGHNA and CDR2 is YNFKEQ.

This clonotype rates as medium-sized. The chain couples TRBV20-1 to TRBJ1-1; 8 nucleotides line up with TRBD1. This CDR3 region has 13 residues. With V trimmed by 3 bases and J by 4 bases, 4 bases remained unmatched. CDR1 is DFQATT, CDR2 SNEGSKA, per germline (reference sequence). The CDR3, as DNA: TGCAGTGCTAGGAAACAGGGGGGCACTGAAGCTTTCTTT. Translation gives CSARKQGGTEAFF.

This clonotype is labeled as medium-sized. The rearrangement joins TRBV4-3 to TRBJ2-2; D may be TRBD1 (6 bases). The V and J ends lost 2 bases and 4 bases respectively, with 14 bases between them. Germline V gene lookup returns CDR1 LGHNA and CDR2 YSLEER. There are 16 residues in the CDR3. CDR3: CASSQSRDTATGELFF. In nucleotides, the CDR3 is TGCGCCAGCAGCCAATCCCGGGACACTGCCACCGGGGAGCTGTTTTTT.

This CDR3 reads CASAGLAGAGELFF. In nucleotides, the CDR3 is TGCGCCAGCGCGGGACTAGCGGGCGCCGGGGAGCTGTTTTTT. The V and J genes are TRBV4-3 and TRBJ2-2, with 12 bases lining up with TRBD2. Germline V gives CDR1 LGHNA, CDR2 YSLEER. This CDR3 spans 14 amino acids. V trimming: 8 bases; J trimming: 6 bases; junction bases outside the gene matches: 4.